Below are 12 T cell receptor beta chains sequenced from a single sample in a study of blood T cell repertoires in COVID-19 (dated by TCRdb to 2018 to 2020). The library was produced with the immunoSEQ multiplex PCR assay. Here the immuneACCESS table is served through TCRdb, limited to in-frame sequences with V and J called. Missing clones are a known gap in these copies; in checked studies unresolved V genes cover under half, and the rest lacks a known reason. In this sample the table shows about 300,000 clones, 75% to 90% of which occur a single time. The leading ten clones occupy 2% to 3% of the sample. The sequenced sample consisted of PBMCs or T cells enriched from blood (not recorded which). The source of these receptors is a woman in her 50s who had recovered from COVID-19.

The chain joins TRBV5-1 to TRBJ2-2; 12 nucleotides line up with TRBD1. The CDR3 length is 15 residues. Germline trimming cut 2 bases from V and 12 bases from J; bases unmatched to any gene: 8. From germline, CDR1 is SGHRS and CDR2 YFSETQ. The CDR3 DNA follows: TGCGCCAGCAGCTTAGGGGACAGGGGGCTCCGGAAGCTGTTTTTT. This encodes CASSLGDRGLRKLFF.

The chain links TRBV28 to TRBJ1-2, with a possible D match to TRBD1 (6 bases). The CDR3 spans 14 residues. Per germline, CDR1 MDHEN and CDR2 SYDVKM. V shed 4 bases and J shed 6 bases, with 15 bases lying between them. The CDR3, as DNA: TGTGCCAGCAGTTATTCGCAGGGGCAAAATGGCTACACCTTC. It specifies CASSYSQGQNGYTF.

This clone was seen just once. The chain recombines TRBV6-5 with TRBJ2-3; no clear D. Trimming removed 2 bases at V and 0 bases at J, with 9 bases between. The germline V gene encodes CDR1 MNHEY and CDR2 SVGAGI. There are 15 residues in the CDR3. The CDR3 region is CASSYGSISTDTQYF. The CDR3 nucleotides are TGTGCCAGCAGTTACGGCTCCATTAGCACAGATACGCAGTATTTT.

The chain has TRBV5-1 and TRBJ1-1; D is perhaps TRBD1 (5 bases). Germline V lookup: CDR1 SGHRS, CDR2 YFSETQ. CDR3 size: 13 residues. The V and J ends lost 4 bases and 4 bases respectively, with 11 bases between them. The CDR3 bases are TGCGCCAGCAGCCCCGCGGGGGGCACTGAAGCTTTCTTT. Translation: CASSPAGGTEAFF.

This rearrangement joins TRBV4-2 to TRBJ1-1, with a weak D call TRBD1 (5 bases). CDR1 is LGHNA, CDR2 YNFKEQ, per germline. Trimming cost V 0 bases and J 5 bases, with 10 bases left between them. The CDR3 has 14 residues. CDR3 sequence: CASSQDSGGTEAFF. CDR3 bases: TGTGCCAGCAGCCAAGACTCCGGGGGGACTGAAGCTTTCTTT.

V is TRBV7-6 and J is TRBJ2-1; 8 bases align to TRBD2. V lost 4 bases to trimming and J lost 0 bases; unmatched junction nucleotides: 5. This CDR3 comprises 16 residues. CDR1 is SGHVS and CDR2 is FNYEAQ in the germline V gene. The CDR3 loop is CASSSAGTSSYNEQFF. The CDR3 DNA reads TGTGCCAGCAGCTCGGCCGGGACTAGCTCCTACAATGAGCAGTTCTTC.

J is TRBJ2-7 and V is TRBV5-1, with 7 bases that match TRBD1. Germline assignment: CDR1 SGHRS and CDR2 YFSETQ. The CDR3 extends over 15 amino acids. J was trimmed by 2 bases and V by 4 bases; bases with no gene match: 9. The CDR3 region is CASSPRQGSAYEQYF. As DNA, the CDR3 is TGCGCCAGCAGCCCCCGACAGGGCTCCGCCTACGAGCAGTACTTC.

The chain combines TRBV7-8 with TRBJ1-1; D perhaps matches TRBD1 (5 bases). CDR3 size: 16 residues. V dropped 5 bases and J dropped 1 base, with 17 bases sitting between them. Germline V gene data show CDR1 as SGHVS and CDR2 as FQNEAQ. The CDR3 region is CASSTSPFQGNTEAFF. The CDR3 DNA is TGTGCCAGCAGCACATCCCCTTTTCAGGGGAACACTGAAGCTTTCTTT. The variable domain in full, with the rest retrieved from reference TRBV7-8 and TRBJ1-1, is GAGVSQSPRYKVAKRGQDVALRCDPISGHVSLFWYQQALGQGPEFLTYFQNEAQLDKSGLPSDRFFAERPEGSVSTLKIQRTQQEDSAVYLCASSTSPFQGNTEAFFGQGTRLTVV.

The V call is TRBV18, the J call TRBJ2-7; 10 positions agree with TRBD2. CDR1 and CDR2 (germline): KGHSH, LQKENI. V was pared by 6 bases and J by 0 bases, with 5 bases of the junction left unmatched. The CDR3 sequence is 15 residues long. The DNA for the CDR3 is TGTGCCAGCTCTACTATAGCGGGAGGCTCCTACGAGCAGTACTTC. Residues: CASSTIAGGSYEQYF.

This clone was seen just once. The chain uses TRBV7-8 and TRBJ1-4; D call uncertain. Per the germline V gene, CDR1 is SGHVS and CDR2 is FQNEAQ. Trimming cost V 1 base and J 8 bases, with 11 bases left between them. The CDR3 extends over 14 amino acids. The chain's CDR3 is CASSLVAVGEKLFF. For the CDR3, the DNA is TGTGCCAGCAGCTTAGTGGCGGTCGGGGAAAAACTGTTTTTT. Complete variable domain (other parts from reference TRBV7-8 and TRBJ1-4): GAGVSQSPRYKVAKRGQDVALRCDPISGHVSLFWYQQALGQGPEFLTYFQNEAQLDKSGLPSDRFFAERPEGSVSTLKIQRTQQEDSAVYLCASSLVAVGEKLFFGSGTQLSVL.

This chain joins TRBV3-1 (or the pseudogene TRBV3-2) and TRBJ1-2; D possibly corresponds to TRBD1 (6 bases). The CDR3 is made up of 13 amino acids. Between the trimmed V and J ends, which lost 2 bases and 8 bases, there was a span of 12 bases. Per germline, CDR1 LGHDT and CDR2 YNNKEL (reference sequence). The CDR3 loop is CASSQWDTRGYTF. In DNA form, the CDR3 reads TGTGCCAGCAGCCAATGGGACACTAGGGGCTACACCTTC.

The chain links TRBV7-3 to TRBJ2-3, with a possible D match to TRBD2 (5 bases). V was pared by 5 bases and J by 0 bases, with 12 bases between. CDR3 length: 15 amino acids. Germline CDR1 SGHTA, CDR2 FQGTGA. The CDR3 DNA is TGTGCCAGCAGCCCCACATGGACTAGCACAGATACGCAGTATTTT. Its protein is CASSPTWTSTDTQYF.